Presented here are 11 T cell receptor beta chains from one specimen sequenced in a study of T-cell reconstitution after alpha-beta-depleted transplantation in children. Using unique molecular identifiers, the investigators prepared the TCRbeta library. Using its own MiXCR run on the PCR reads, TCRdb lists one record per CDR3 protein. The sample consists of a few hundred thousand distinct CDR3 sequences, roughly 27% of them appearing once. Specimen: PBMCs, collected before TCRalphabeta/CD19-depleted stem cell transplant. These receptors were obtained from a boy younger than two with Wiskott-Aldrich syndrome, due to receive a stem cell transplant.

This clonotype was recorded many times. The J gene is TRBJ2-1, the V gene TRBV5-1, with a tentative D call TRBD1 (7 bases). The CDR3 covers 15 residues. Germline V gene lookup returns CDR1 SGHRS and CDR2 YFSETQ. Trimming shortened V by 5 bases and J by 5 bases, and 17 bases separated the two germline ends. CDR3 in DNA: TGCGCCAGCAGACCCACCAGGGGGGTCCACAATGAGCAGTTCTTC. Protein product: CASRPTRGVHNEQFF.

The chain uses TRBV5-1 and TRBJ2-4; 9 bases are shared with TRBD2. The V gene end was trimmed by 0 bases and the J gene end by 8 bases; junction bases not matched to a gene: 6. CDR1 and CDR2 from the germline V gene are SGHRS and YFSETQ. This CDR3 is 15 amino acids long. CDR3 nucleotide sequence: TGCGCCAGCAGCTTGGTAAGCGGGAGGTCGGACATTCAGTACTTC. The encoded protein is CASSLVSGRSDIQYF.

The CDR3 bases are TGCAGTGCAAGGGCACCCTCTGGAAACACCATATATTTT. Translating it yields CSARAPSGNTIYF. The chain uses TRBV20-1 and TRBJ1-3; no clear D. Germline loops: CDR1 DFQATT, CDR2 SNEGSKA (reference sequence). This CDR3 contains 13 residues. V was trimmed by 6 bases and J by 0 bases, leaving 9 bases between them.

The rearrangement uses TRBV5-1 and TRBJ2-1; D may be TRBD1 (5 bases). Trimming stripped 7 bases from V and 5 bases from J, with 13 bases between. The CDR3 is 13 residues long. Per germline, CDR1 SGHRS and CDR2 YFSETQ. CDR3 sequence reads: CASRDRGDNEQFF. The CDR3 coding sequence is TGCGCCAGCCGCGATAGGGGTGACAATGAGCAGTTCTTC.

V gene TRBV13 combines with J gene TRBJ2-1; 11 positions match TRBD2. Germline assignment: CDR1 PRHDT and CDR2 FYEKMQ (reference sequence). There are 17 residues in the CDR3. With 4 bases clipped from V and 1 base from J, the junction kept 6 bases outside the gene matches. The CDR3 is CASSWYLAGGSYNEQFF. The CDR3 region has the DNA TGTGCCAGCAGCTGGTACCTAGCGGGAGGATCCTACAATGAGCAGTTCTTC.

The rearrangement uses TRBV20-1 and TRBJ1-1; 8 bases align to TRBD1. J gave up 5 bases and V 6 bases, and 2 bases lay outside the gene matches. Germline-derived CDR1 and CDR2 are DFQATT and SNEGSKA (reference sequence). This CDR3 is built from 11 residues. The CDR3 sequence: CSAHRGTEAFF. CDR3 DNA: TGCAGTGCGCACAGGGGGACTGAAGCTTTCTTT.

There are a few counts of this clonotype. The rearrangement joins TRBV28 to TRBJ1-1, with 7 bases that match TRBD1. V gave up 7 bases and J gave up 7 bases; unmatched junction bases: 9. This CDR3 is built from 13 residues. Germline CDR1 and CDR2: MDHEN and SYDVKM. The CDR3, as DNA: TGTGCCAGCACTCCAGGGGACAGCAATGAAGCTTTCTTT. Translation: CASTPGDSNEAFF.

In this sample, this clonotype turned up a few times. The rearrangement links TRBV5-1 to TRBJ2-1, with 11 bases identical to TRBD2. The CDR3 sequence is 16 residues long. With V trimmed by 6 bases and J by 2 bases, 7 bases remained unmatched. Germline CDR1 is SGHRS and CDR2 is YFSETQ. The CDR3, as DNA: TGCGCCAGCAATACCGGACTAGCGGGCCCCTACAATGAGCAGTTCTTC. Its protein is CASNTGLAGPYNEQFF.

The chain combines TRBV5-1 with TRBJ2-5; D is perhaps TRBD1 or TRBD2 (5 bases each). Germline-derived CDR1 and CDR2 are SGHRS and YFSETQ. The CDR3 loop spans 16 amino acids. V lost 4 bases, J lost 5 bases, and 21 bases lay in between. The CDR3 loop reads CASSDAHGGPLETQYF. In DNA, the CDR3 is TGCGCCAGCAGCGACGCGCATGGGGGACCTCTGGAGACCCAGTACTTC.

V usage is TRBV20-1 and J usage is TRBJ2-1; D perhaps matches TRBD2 (5 bases). V was trimmed by 5 bases and J by 4 bases, leaving 15 bases between them. The CDR3 has 14 residues. Looked up from germline, CDR1 is DFQATT and CDR2 is SNEGSKA (reference sequence). This CDR3 is CSASRESLYNEQFF. The CDR3 DNA reads as TGCAGTGCTTCCCGGGAATCGCTATACAATGAGCAGTTCTTC.

This clonotype was observed at least ten times. The rearrangement links TRBV10-1 to TRBJ2-2, with D unresolved. The CDR3 is made up of 14 amino acids. Trimming shortened V by 8 bases and J by 3 bases, and 13 bases separated the two germline ends. Germline values: CDR1 WNHNN, CDR2 SYGVQD (reference sequence). The DNA for the CDR3 is TGCGCCAGCGGGAAGGGCGGAGACACCGGGGAGCTGTTTTTT. Protein: CASGKGGDTGELFF.